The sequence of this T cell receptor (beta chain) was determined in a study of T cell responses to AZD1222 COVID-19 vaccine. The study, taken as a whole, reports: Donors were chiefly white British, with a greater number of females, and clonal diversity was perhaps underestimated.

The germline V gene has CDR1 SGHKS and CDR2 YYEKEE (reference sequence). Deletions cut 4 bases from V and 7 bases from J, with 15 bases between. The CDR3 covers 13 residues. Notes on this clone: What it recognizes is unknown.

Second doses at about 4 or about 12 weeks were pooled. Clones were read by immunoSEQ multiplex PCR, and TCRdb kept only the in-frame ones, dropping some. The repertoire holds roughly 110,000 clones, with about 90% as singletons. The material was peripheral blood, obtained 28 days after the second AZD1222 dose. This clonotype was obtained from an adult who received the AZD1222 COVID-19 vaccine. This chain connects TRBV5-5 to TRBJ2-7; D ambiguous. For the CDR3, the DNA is TGTGCCAGCAGCCTAGGGCCAGATAGAGAGCAGTACTTC. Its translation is CASSLGPDREQYF.